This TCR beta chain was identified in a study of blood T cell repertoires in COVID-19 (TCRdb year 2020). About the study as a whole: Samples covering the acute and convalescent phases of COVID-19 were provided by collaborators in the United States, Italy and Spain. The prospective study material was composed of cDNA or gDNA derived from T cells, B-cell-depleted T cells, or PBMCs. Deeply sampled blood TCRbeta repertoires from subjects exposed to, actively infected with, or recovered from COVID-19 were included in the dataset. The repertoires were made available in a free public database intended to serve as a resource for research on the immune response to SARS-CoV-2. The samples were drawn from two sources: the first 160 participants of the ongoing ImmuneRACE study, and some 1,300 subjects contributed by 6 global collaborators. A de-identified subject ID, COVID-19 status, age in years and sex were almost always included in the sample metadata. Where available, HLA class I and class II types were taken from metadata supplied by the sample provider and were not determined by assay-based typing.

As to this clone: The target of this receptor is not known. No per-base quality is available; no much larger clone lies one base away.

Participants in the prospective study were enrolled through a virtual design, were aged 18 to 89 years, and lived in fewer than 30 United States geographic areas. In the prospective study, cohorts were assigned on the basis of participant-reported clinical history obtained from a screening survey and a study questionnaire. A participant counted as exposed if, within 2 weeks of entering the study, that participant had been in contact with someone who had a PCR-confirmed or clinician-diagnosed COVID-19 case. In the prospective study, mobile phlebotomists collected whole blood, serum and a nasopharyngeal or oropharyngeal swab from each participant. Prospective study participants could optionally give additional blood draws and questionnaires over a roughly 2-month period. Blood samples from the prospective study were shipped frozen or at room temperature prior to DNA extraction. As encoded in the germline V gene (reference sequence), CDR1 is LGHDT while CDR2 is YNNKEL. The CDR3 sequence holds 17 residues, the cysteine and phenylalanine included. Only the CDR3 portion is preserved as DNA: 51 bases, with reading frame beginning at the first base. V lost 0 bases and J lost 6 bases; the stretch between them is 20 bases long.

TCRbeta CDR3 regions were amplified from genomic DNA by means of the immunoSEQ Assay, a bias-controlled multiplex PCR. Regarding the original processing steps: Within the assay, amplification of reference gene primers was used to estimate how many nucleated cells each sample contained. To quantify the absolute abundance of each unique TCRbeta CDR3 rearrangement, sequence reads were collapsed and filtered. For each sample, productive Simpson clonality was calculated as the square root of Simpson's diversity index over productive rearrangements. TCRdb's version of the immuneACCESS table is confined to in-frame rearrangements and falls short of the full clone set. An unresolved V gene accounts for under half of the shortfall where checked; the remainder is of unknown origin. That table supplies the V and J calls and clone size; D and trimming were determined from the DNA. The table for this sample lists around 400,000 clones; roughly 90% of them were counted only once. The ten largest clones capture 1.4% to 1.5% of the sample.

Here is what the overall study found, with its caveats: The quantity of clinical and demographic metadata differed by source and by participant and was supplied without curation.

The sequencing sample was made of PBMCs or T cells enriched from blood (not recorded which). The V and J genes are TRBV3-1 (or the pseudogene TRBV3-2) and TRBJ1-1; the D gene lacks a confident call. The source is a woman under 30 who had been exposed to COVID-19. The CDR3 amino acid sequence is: CASSQEGPYERRAEAFF. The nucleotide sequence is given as TGTGCCAGCAGCCAAGAAGGCCCCTACGAGAGGAGGGCTGAAGCTTTCTTT.